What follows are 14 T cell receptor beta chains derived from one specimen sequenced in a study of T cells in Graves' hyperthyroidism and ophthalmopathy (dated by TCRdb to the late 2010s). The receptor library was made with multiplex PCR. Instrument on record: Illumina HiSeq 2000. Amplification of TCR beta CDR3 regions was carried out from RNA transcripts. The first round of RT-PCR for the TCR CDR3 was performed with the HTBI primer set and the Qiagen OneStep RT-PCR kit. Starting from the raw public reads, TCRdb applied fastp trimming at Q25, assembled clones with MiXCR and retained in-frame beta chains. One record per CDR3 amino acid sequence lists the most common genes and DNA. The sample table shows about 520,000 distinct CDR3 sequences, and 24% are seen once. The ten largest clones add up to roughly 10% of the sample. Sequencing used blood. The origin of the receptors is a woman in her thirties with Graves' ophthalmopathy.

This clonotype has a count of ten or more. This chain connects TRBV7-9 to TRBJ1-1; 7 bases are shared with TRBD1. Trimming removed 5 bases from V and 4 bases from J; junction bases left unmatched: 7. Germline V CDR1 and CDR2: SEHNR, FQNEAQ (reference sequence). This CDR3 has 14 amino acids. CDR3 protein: CASSLMQGGTEAFF. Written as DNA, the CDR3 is TGTGCCAGCAGCCTCATGCAGGGGGGCACTGAAGCTTTCTTT.

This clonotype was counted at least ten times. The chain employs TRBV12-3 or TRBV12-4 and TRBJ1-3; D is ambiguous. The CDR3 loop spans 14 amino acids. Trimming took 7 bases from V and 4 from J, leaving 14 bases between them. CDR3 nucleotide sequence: TGTGCCAGCATCCTTGACAACTCAGGAAACACCATATATTTT. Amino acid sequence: CASILDNSGNTIYF.

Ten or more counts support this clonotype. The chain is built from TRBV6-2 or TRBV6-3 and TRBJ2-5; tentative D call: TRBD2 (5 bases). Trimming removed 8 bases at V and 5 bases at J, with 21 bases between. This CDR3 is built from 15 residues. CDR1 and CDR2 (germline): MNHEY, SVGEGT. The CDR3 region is CASGRGLAGVETQYF. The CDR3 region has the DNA TGTGCCAGCGGACGTGGCCTAGCAGGTGTCGAGACCCAGTACTTC.

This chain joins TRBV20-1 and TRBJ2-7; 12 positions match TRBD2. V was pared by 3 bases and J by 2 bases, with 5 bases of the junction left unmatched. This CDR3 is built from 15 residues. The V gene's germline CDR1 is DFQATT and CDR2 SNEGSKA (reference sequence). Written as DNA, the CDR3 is TGCAGTGCTAGGGATCTAGCGGGAGGGCCCTACGAGCAGTACTTC. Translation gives CSARDLAGGPYEQYF.

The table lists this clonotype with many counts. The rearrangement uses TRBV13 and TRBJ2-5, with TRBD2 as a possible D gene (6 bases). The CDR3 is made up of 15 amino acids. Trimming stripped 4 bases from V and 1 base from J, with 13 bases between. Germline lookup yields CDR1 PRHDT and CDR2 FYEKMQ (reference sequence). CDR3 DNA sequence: TGTGCCAGCAGCTCCCCCCGGGGGTCCCAAGAGACCCAGTACTTC. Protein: CASSSPRGSQETQYF.

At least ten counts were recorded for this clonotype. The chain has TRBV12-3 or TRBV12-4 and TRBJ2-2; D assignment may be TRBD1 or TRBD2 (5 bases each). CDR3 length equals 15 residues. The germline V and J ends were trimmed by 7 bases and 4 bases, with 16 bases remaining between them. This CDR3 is CASTPGRGSTGELFF. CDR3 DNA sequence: TGTGCCAGCACTCCGGGGCGCGGGTCCACCGGGGAGCTGTTTTTT.

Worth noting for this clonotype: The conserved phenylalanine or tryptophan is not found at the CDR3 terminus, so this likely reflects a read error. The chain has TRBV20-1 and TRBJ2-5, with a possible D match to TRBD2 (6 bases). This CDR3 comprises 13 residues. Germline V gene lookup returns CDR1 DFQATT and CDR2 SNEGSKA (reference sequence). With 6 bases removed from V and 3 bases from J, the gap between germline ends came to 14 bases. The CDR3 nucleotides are TGCAGTGCCGCCCGGGGGAGTGAAGAGACCCAGTACCTC. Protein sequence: CSAARGSEETQYL.

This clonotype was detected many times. CDR3: CASSEDPKSSYEQYF. CDR3 sequence (DNA): TGTGCCAGCAGTGAAGATCCCAAAAGCTCCTACGAGCAGTACTTC. V usage is TRBV6-1 and J usage is TRBJ2-7, with D unresolved. The CDR3 consists of 15 residues. V shed 1 base and J shed 0 bases, with 10 bases lying between them. Germline-derived CDR1 and CDR2 are MNHNS and SASEGT.

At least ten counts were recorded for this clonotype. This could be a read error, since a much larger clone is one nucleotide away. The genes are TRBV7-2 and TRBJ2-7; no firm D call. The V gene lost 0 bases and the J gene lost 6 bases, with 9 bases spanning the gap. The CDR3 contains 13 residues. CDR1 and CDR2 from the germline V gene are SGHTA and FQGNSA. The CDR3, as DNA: TGTGCCAGCAGCTTAGCACCCAGAGGCGAGCAGTACTTC. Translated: CASSLAPRGEQYF.

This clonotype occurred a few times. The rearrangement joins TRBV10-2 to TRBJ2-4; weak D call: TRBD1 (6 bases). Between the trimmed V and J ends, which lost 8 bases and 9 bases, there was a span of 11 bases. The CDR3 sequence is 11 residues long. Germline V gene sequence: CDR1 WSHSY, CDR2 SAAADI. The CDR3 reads CASGTGSIQYF. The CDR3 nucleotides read TGCGCCAGCGGCACAGGGAGCATTCAGTACTTC.

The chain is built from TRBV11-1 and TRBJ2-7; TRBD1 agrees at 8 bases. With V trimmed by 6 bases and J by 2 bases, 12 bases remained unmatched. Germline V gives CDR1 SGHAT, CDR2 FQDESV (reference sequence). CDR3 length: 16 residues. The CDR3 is CASSYGMGDRTYEQYF. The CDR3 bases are TGTGCCAGCAGTTATGGTATGGGGGACAGGACCTACGAGCAGTACTTC. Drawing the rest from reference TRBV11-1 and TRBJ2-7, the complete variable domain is EAEVAQSPRYKITEKSQAVAFWCDPISGHATLYWYRQILGQGPELLVQFQDESVVDDSQLPKDRFSAERLKGVDSTLKIQPAELGDSAMYLCASSYGMGDRTYEQYFGPGTRLTVT.

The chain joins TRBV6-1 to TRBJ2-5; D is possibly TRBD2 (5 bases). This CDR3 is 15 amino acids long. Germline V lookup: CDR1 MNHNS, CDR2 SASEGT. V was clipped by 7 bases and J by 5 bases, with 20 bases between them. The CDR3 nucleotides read TGTGCCAGCACGGAATGGGGAGTGGGCCGCGAGACCCAGTACTTC. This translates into CASTEWGVGRETQYF.

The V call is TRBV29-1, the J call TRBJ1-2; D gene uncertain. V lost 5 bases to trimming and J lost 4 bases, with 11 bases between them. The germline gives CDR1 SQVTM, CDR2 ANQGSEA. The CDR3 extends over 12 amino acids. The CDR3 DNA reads TGCAGCGTTACGGGCAGGCTCTATGGCTACACCTTC. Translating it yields CSVTGRLYGYTF.

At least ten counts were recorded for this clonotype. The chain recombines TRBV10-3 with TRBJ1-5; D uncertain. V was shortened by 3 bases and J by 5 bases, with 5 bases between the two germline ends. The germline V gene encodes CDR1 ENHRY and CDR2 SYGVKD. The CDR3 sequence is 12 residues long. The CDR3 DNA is TGTGCCATCAGTGACGGAGATCAGCCCCAGCATTTT. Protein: CAISDGDQPQHF.